This T cell receptor beta chain is drawn from a study of cytomegalovirus exposure and HLA in healthy donors. As for the study in general: Earlier sequencing of 150 million to 200 million T cells yielded around 120 million unique TCR beta sequences.

The CDR3 length is 15 residues. Trimming cost V 5 bases and J 7 bases, with 20 bases left between them. Germline V gives CDR1 LNHDA, CDR2 SQIVND (reference sequence). PCR involved 60 Vbeta and 13 Jbeta primers. Sequencing was performed with immunoSEQ multiplex PCR; in TCRdb, only in-frame clones are kept and a portion is missing. This table has roughly 130,000 clones, 75% to 90% appearing once. About this clone: The target antigen is unknown.

Notes on the study in general: Overall, roughly 150 TCR beta chains were annotated as cytomegalovirus-associated.

This clonotype was sampled from a man between 25 and 39 years old in good health and CMV-seronegative. The sample comprised PBMCs. The genes are TRBV19 and TRBJ1-2; D may be TRBD1 (6 bases). Here the CDR3 DNA reads TGTGCCAGTAGTTCCGTGGCGGGGGCCACTCTTGGCTACACCTTC. Translating gives CASSSVAGATLGYTF.